This TCR beta chain appears in the sequencing data of a study of cytomegalovirus exposure and HLA in healthy donors. Broader study findings: With DRB1 most and HLA-C fewest, TCR association rates differed between HLA loci in a later analysis. Researchers reported from a later analysis that most CMV-associated TCR beta chains appeared HLA-restricted. Overall, around 150 TCR beta chains were annotated as cytomegalovirus-associated.

The PCR employed 60 Vbeta primers together with 13 Jbeta primers. Measured with immunoSEQ multiplex PCR; TCRdb has only the in-frame clones, and not every one. The sample lists 85,000 to 130,000 clones, 84% occurring once. Of note for this clone: Its antigen is not identified.

Germline-derived CDR1 and CDR2 are MNHNY and SVGAGI (reference sequence). Trimming took 0 bases from V and 3 from J, leaving 5 bases between them. This CDR3 spans 14 amino acids. V usage is TRBV6-6 and J usage is TRBJ2-2; D unresolved. The sequenced sample consisted of PBMCs. This sequence originates from a woman in her late teens or twenties in good health and CMV-seronegative. As DNA, the CDR3 is TGTGCCAGCAGTTACTCTCCAGACACCGGGGAGCTGTTTTTT. It encodes CASSYSPDTGELFF.